This passage covers 7 T cell receptor beta chains from one sample sequenced in a study of T cells after yellow fever vaccination. Using its own MiXCR run on the 5' RACE reads, TCRdb lists one record per CDR3 protein. The sample includes approximately 580,000 distinct CDR3 sequences, roughly a sixth of them seen just once. Here the sequenced sample was PBMCs, taken about 5 days after the first yellow fever vaccination. The receptor source for this set is a man aged 18 to 30 who received the YFV17D yellow fever vaccine.

The chain couples TRBV5-1 to TRBJ2-6, with D unresolved. The germline V gene has CDR1 SGHRS and CDR2 YFSETQ. Between the trimmed V and J ends, which lost 1 base and 2 bases, there was a span of 13 bases. The CDR3 extends over 17 amino acids. The CDR3 DNA reads TGCGCCAGCAGCTTGAGCTCAGTACAGACTGGGGCCAACGTCCTGACTTTC. This sequence encodes CASSLSSVQTGANVLTF.

There are a few counts of this clonotype. V usage is TRBV6-2 or TRBV6-3 and J usage is TRBJ2-7; no definite D call. This CDR3 has 12 amino acids. Trimming removed 4 bases at V and 4 bases at J, with 8 bases between. Germline CDR1 reads MNHEY; CDR2 reads SVGEGT. The CDR3 nucleotides read TGTGCCAGCAGTTCGATTACTTACGAGCAGTACGTC. The encoded protein is CASSSITYEQYV.

The V gene is TRBV18, the J gene TRBJ2-7; D perhaps matches TRBD2 (6 bases). Trimming stripped 6 bases from V and 6 bases from J, with 21 bases between. Per germline, CDR1 KGHSH and CDR2 LQKENI. The CDR3 is 15 amino acids. The CDR3 sequence is CASSLYIFGGGEQYV. In nucleotides, the CDR3 is TGTGCCAGCTCCCTATATATCTTCGGGGGTGGCGAGCAGTACGTC.

The chain uses TRBV7-9 and TRBJ1-5, with D unclear. The germline gives CDR1 SEHNR, CDR2 FQNEAQ (reference sequence). V lost 5 bases and J lost 6, with 17 bases in between. This CDR3 comprises 15 residues. The CDR3 DNA reads TGTGCCAGCAGCCTAGGCACCCGGGTGGGTCAGCCCCAGCATTTT. It specifies CASSLGTRVGQPQHF.

V usage is TRBV4-3 and J usage is TRBJ2-1, with a weak D call TRBD1 (6 bases). Looked up from germline, CDR1 is LGHNA and CDR2 is YSLEER. Trimming removed 0 bases from V and 3 bases from J, with 12 bases in between. This CDR3 contains 16 residues. CDR3 DNA sequence: TGCGCCAGCAGCCAAGAGTGGGCAGGGGACTACAATGAGCAGTTCTTC. Translating gives CASSQEWAGDYNEQFF.

This chain joins TRBV5-1 and TRBJ1-5; 9 positions agree with TRBD1. Germline V lookup: CDR1 SGHRS, CDR2 YFSETQ. This CDR3 spans 16 amino acids. V dropped 4 bases and J dropped 4; count of bases not matched to a gene: 9. CDR3 DNA: TGCGCCAGCAGCAGAAGACAGGGGGAAATTAATCAGCCCCAGCATTTT. Encoded protein: CASSRRQGEINQPQHF.

The genes are TRBV4-2 and TRBJ2-2, with 11 bases aligning to TRBD2. After removal of 3 bases from V and 4 bases from J, the junction contained 7 bases not matched to a gene. The CDR3 consists of 17 residues. From germline, CDR1 is LGHNA and CDR2 YNFKEQ. CDR3 DNA: TGTGCCAGCAGCCAGATACTAGCGGGGGATACCACCGGGGAGCTGTTTTTT. Translated, it gives CASSQILAGDTTGELFF.